This T cell receptor (beta chain) was retrieved from a study of cytomegalovirus exposure and HLA in healthy donors. The CDR3 contains 16 residues. Germline values: CDR1 MGHDK, CDR2 SYGVNS. Trimming removed 3 bases at V and 0 bases at J, with 12 bases between. Of note for this clone: Its matching antigen is unknown.

Overall study findings and caveats: An Asian-associated ancestry cluster reportedly showed fewer N-insertions than the roughly 670-donor mean in a later analysis. Within a later analysis, the majority of CMV-associated TCR beta chains appeared HLA-restricted. Sequences of the TCR beta chain were said to predict the HLA-A and HLA-B alleles of most subjects accurately. Common viral pathogens were later found to be apparently linked to several of the most significant clusters.

The PCR used 60 Vbeta and 13 Jbeta primers. TCRdb's copy holds only in-frame clones and misses some; the assay was immunoSEQ multiplex PCR. The sample holds roughly 120,000 clones. The TCR originated in a man under 40 in good health and CMV-seronegative. The specimen was PBMCs. V gene TRBV25-1 combines with J gene TRBJ1-3; D unclear. CDR3 DNA sequence: TGTGCCAGCAGTGAGCTAGAGGGTACCTCTGGAAACACCATATATTTT. It codes for CASSELEGTSGNTIYF.